This TCR beta chain was found in a study of radiotherapy plus CTLA-4 blockade in lung cancer. Looking at the study overall: There were objective responses in 18% of patients, and approximately 30% had disease control.

The ends were cut back, 8 bases at V and 0 bases at J, with 14 bases in the middle. Per germline, CDR1 MNHEY and CDR2 SMNVEV (reference sequence). The CDR3 spans 15 residues. Chemo-refractory metastatic non-small-cell lung cancer patients underwent focal radiation alongside CTLA-4 blockade with ipilimumab. A few counts support this clone. Its antigen is still unknown. Study results and caveats: In blood, tumor-derived TCR clones expanded after radiotherapy plus ipilimumab. Together with interferon-beta, which increased in serum after radiation, early dynamic changes in blood T cell clones were reportedly the best predictors of response.

The data were produced by immunoSEQ multiplex PCR, yet TCRdb's version contains in-frame clones alone and is incomplete. The sample consists of fewer than 40,000 clones, 60% to 80% of them appearing once. The genes are TRBV27 and TRBJ1-5; no clear D gene. This TCR came from a human donor with non-small cell lung cancer that progressed on radiotherapy plus ipilimumab. The sequencing here drew on peripheral blood, taken from a patient treated with radiotherapy plus ipilimumab. DNA for the CDR3: TGTGCCAGCCGGGAGGGCCTCATTAGCAATCAGCCCCAGCATTTT. It codes for CASREGLISNQPQHF.